The sequence of this TCR beta chain was determined in a study of cytomegalovirus exposure and HLA in healthy donors. The study, taken as a whole, reports: The analysis excluded some indistinguishable V segments, including TRBV6-2 and TRBV6-3. In a later analysis, more than 15,000 TCR beta sequences were associated with HLA alleles at 0.05 false discovery rate. A link between a missense DCLRE1C variant and TCR beta V- and J-gene trimming emerged from a later analysis. Per published reports, the classifier diagnosed cytomegalovirus status with high specificity and sensitivity.

The study ran its PCR with 60 Vbeta and 13 Jbeta primers. Clones were sequenced by immunoSEQ multiplex PCR, and TCRdb holds only the in-frame ones, with some missing. The sample records under 200,000 clones, around 77% being singletons. Details on this clone: Its specificity is unknown.

Trimming took 3 bases from V and 4 from J; bases not matched to a gene: 6. The CDR3 runs 14 residues. Germline V gives CDR1 GTSNPN, CDR2 SVGIG (reference sequence). The receptor's source is a man younger than 45 in good health and CMV-seropositive. Sequenced input: PBMCs. The rearrangement uses TRBV30 and TRBJ2-1; TRBD1 agrees at 7 bases. The CDR3 coding sequence is TGTGCCTGGAGCCCGGGACAGATATACAATGAGCAGTTCTTC. It yields the protein CAWSPGQIYNEQFF.